This TCR beta chain was recovered during a study of graft-versus-host responses after intestinal transplantation. TCRdb's copy holds only in-frame clones and misses some; the assay was immunoSEQ multiplex PCR. The sample yields tens of thousands of clones, 93% seen once. Trimming took off 6 bases at V and 1 base at J, with 6 bases between the two ends. Germline CDR1 is MDHEN and CDR2 is SYDVKM. This CDR3 is 12 amino acids long. The table lists this clone with a count of one. As yet, its antigen is unknown. The sample consisted of unstimulated CD8+ T cells sorted from spleen or lymph node cells, taken before transplant. V usage is TRBV28 and J usage is TRBJ1-1; D not resolved. This TCR came from a human donor who was the organ donor for an intestinal transplant. The CDR3 DNA sequence: TGTGCCAGCAGATGGGGGAACACTGAAGCTTTCTTT. Protein sequence: CASRWGNTEAFF.